This note documents a single TCR beta chain sequence. Its recognized antigen is unknown. Per-nucleotide qualities are absent, and no much larger clonotype sits a single base away. Whole blood was collected in K2EDTA tubes by collaborating institutions according to the institutions' own protocols. For TCRbeta analysis, collaborators shipped samples in one of three forms: frozen whole blood, isolated PBMCs, or DNA extracted from either of those sample types. The sample belongs to a study of blood T cell repertoires in COVID-19 (TCRdb year 2020). In terms of the full investigation: Samples from collaborators originated in the United States, Italy and Spain and spanned both the acute and convalescent phases of COVID-19. A freely available public database, intended as a resource for researchers studying the immune response to SARS-CoV-2, is where the repertoires were released. Subjects who had been exposed to COVID-19, were actively infected with it, or had recovered from it provided the deeply sampled blood TCRbeta repertoires that made up the dataset. Where available, HLA class I and class II types were taken from metadata supplied by the sample provider and were not determined by assay-based typing. Sample metadata almost always included a de-identified subject ID, COVID-19 status, age in years and sex. The samples were drawn from two sources: the first 160 participants of the ongoing ImmuneRACE study, and fewer than 1,500 subjects contributed by 6 global collaborators. The prospective study material was composed of cDNA or gDNA derived from T cells, B-cell-depleted T cells, or PBMCs.

The CDR3 numbers 17 residues from cysteine through phenylalanine. Only the CDR3 part of the read is kept: 51 bases, read in frame from the first base. Beyond this particular receptor, the publication reports: Clinical and demographic metadata were provided uncurated, with the amount varying by source and participant.

The immunoSEQ Assay, a bias-controlled multiplex PCR, was used to amplify TCRbeta CDR3 regions from genomic DNA. Per the authors' processing: The number of nucleated cells in each sample was estimated by amplification of reference gene primers within the assay. To quantify the absolute abundance of each unique TCRbeta CDR3 rearrangement, sequence reads were collapsed and filtered. For each sample, productive Simpson clonality was calculated as the square root of Simpson's diversity index across productive rearrangements. TCRdb retrieved this table from immuneACCESS and kept in-frame rearrangements only. Not all clones are present; in checked studies, unresolved V genes account for under half, and no reason is known for the remainder. The DNA gave D and trimming, while V, J and clone size come from that table. This sample lists approximately 220,000 clones; about 80% were detected once. The top ten constitute around 2% of the sample.

This TCR came from a woman aged 55 to 70 with acute or convalescent COVID-19. The chain couples TRBV1 to TRBJ1-5. TRBV1 is recorded as a pseudogene. The sample taken for sequencing was peripheral blood. The sequenced DNA: TGCACCAGCAGCCAAGATCGCATAGGGAGCAGCAATCAGCCCCAGCATTTT. Translated, it gives CTSSQDRIGSSNQPQHF.